Given below is one TCR beta chain in context. Its antigen is not known. The V gene's germline CDR1 is GTSNPN and CDR2 SVGIG (reference sequence). This CDR3 has 15 amino acids. No T cells were sorted before total RNA was taken from whole blood. TCRdb reprocessed the 5' RACE reads and reports one entry per CDR3 protein, with no DNA. Here the sample table reports approximately 330,000 distinct CDR3 sequences. The data belong to a study of monozygotic twins with inflammatory bowel disease. Study-level points and caveats: Especially where disease activity was present, IBD patients had fewer clonotypes in common with others than healthy twins did. Patient repertoires may carry noise from differing immunosuppressive treatments. TCRbeta diversity (inverse Simpson) was lower in IBD patients than in healthy co-twins.

The chain employs TRBV30 and TRBJ1-1; TCRdb outputs TRBD1, but without DNA this stays unchecked. Sequencing was performed on blood. This clonotype originated in a human donor with ulcerative colitis or Crohn's disease, or a healthy co-twin of an affected twin (not recorded which). CDR3 region: CAWSPPDRADTEAFF.